This TCR beta chain was sequenced during a study of read filtering for tumor transcriptome and immune sequencing. Germline V CDR1 and CDR2: SQVTM, ANQGSEA. This CDR3 is 12 amino acids long. Trimming cost V 7 bases and J 1 base, with 10 bases left between them. The sample holds a few counts of this clonotype. The library was built from approximately 400 ng RNA with molecular barcoded adaptors for alpha/delta and beta/gamma chains. TCRdb fed the reads into MiXCR, producing one record per CDR3 protein. Altogether tens of thousands of distinct CDR3 sequences are present, under 25% being singletons, with the ten largest covering 11%.

Sequencing input: a population of CD138-negative cells sorted from bone marrow. The genes are TRBV29-1 and TRBJ2-5; tentative D call: TRBD2 (6 bases). This TCR came from a donor aged 40 or over with multiple myeloma. The CDR3 region has the DNA TGCAGCGCCGACGGGGGCCAAGAGACCCAGTACTTC. Amino acid sequence: CSADGGQETQYF.